This paragraph covers one TCR beta chain sequence. Its specificity is not known. PBMCs were isolated at a quantity of at least 6 million per sample. The entry originates in a study of blood T cells in healthy people across ages. CDR1 and CDR2 (germline): MNHEY, SMNVEV (reference sequence). The CDR3 sequence is 14 residues long. With 2 bases removed from V and 2 bases from J, the gap between germline ends came to 10 bases. Broader study findings: Naive T cell percentage by flow cytometry tracked strongly with beta diversity. Among T cells, TCR beta diversity per million cells dropped roughly linearly as age rose.

For the second PCR, which ran for about 7 to 12 cycles, a sample-barcoded 5' primer and a J-beta primer mix were used. TCRdb re-called the 5' RACE reads with MiXCR, one entry per CDR3 protein. The data show 1,500,000 or so distinct CDR3 sequences, roughly 43% seen once. The source of this sequence is a woman between 18 and 29 years old in good health. Sample: blood. The V gene is TRBV27, the J gene TRBJ2-7; D unresolved. The CDR3 loop is CASSLSDLPYEQYF. DNA for the CDR3: TGTGCCAGCAGTTTAAGTGATCTACCCTACGAGCAGTACTTC.